Following are 23 T cell receptor beta chains from one sample sequenced in a study of blood T cell repertoires in COVID-19. Assay used: immunoSEQ multiplex PCR; TCRdb lists only in-frame clones, some missing. The table includes about 170,000 clones, about 91% detected once. The material sequenced was PBMCs or T cells enriched from blood (not recorded which). These receptors all stem from a woman under 30 who had recovered from COVID-19.

V usage is TRBV27 and J usage is TRBJ2-1, with 10 positions matching TRBD2. V lost 4 bases, J lost 6 bases, and 12 bases stayed unmatched. Germline CDR1 and CDR2: MNHEY and SMNVEV (reference sequence). The CDR3 runs to 17 residues. CDR3 amino acids: CASSSIRTSGNPNEQFF. In DNA, the CDR3 is TGTGCCAGCAGTTCCATCCGTACTAGCGGGAATCCCAATGAGCAGTTCTTC.

The V call is TRBV28, the J call TRBJ2-5; D is perhaps TRBD1 (7 bases). Germline V gene sequence: CDR1 MDHEN, CDR2 SYDVKM. The CDR3 spans 17 residues. V dropped 4 bases and J dropped 7 bases, with 25 bases sitting between them. The CDR3 loop reads CASSSPLGQGEVGTQYF. CDR3 nucleotides: TGTGCCAGCAGTTCCCCCTTGGGGCAGGGGGAGGTCGGGACCCAGTACTTC.

V gene TRBV6-6 combines with J gene TRBJ1-4, with D possibly TRBD1 on 6 matching bases. Per the germline V gene, CDR1 is MNHNY and CDR2 is SVGAGI (reference sequence). Trimming removed 6 bases at V and 4 bases at J, with 15 bases between. The CDR3 extends over 15 amino acids. CDR3 bases: TGTGCCAGCAGGGAGGCAGGGGCGCTTAATGAAAAACTGTTTTTT. This translates into CASREAGALNEKLFF.

The chain links TRBV16 to TRBJ2-7; D might be TRBD2 (7 bases). The ends were cut back, 3 bases at V and 4 bases at J, with 10 bases in the middle. CDR1 and CDR2 from the germline V gene are KGHSY and FQNENV. The CDR3 is made up of 13 amino acids. CDR3 in DNA: TGTGCCAGCAGCCAGGGAGGGGGGTACGAGCAGTACTTC. This sequence encodes CASSQGGGYEQYF.

J is TRBJ1-2 and V is TRBV12-3 or TRBV12-4; D is undetermined. CDR3 length equals 12 residues. V shed 2 bases and J shed 5 bases, with 6 bases lying between them. The CDR3 DNA sequence: TGTGCCAGCAGTTTAAACAGTTATGGCTACACCTTC. This gives the protein CASSLNSYGYTF.

The chain links TRBV6-4 to TRBJ2-1; 12 bases fit TRBD2. Germline CDR1 is MRHNA and CDR2 is SNTAGT. V was pared by 4 bases and J by 7 bases, with 5 bases of the junction left unmatched. CDR3 length: 15 amino acids. The CDR3 coding sequence is TGTGCCAGCAGTGGACTAGCGGGAGACAGGAATGAGCAGTTCTTC. As protein: CASSGLAGDRNEQFF.

The chain links TRBV20-1 to TRBJ2-1, with 8 positions matching TRBD2. The CDR3 consists of 16 residues. With V trimmed by 3 bases and J by 0 bases, 7 bases remained unmatched. The germline CDR1 and CDR2 sequences are DFQATT and SNEGSKA (reference sequence). In DNA form, the CDR3 reads TGCAGTGCTAGTGAACCGGGACTAGACTCCTACAATGAGCAGTTCTTC. Translated, it gives CSASEPGLDSYNEQFF.

The chain couples TRBV24-1 to TRBJ1-5; D remains ambiguous. CDR3 length: 14 residues. Germline assignment: CDR1 KGHDR and CDR2 SFDVKD. V lost 3 bases and J 3 bases, leaving 8 bases between the germline ends. The CDR3: CATSDRGLNQPQHF. CDR3 coding DNA: TGTGCCACCAGTGATCGAGGGCTCAATCAGCCCCAGCATTTT.

The J gene is TRBJ1-2, the V gene TRBV7-9; 8 nucleotides match TRBD1. This CDR3 has 14 amino acids. V lost 5 bases and J lost 4; bases outside the gene matches: 6. Germline CDR1 reads SEHNR; CDR2 reads FQNEAQ (reference sequence). CDR3 coding DNA: TGTGCCAGCAGCCCAGAAGACAGGGGCTATGGCTACACCTTC. Encoded protein: CASSPEDRGYGYTF.

As DNA, the CDR3 is TGTGCCAGCAGTTACAAGCGGACCCAAGAGACCCAGTACTTC. This sequence encodes CASSYKRTQETQYF. The gene calls are TRBV6-2 or TRBV6-3 and TRBJ2-5; TRBD2 is a possible D gene (5 bases). V dropped 2 bases and J dropped 1 base, with 8 bases sitting between them. Germline loops: CDR1 MNHEY, CDR2 SVGEGT. The CDR3 is made up of 14 amino acids.

This chain joins TRBV3-1 (or the pseudogene TRBV3-2) and TRBJ2-3, with D perhaps matching TRBD1 (6 bases). The ends were cut back, 6 bases at V and 3 bases at J, with 16 bases in the middle. The CDR3 is made up of 15 amino acids. Germline V CDR1 and CDR2: LGHDT, YNNKEL (reference sequence). The CDR3 DNA sequence: TGTGCCAGCAGTCATACAGGGAGTGGGACAGATACGCAGTATTTT. This sequence encodes CASSHTGSGTDTQYF.

The chain employs TRBV24-1 and TRBJ2-7; 8 bases agree with TRBD1. The V gene's germline CDR1 is KGHDR and CDR2 SFDVKD. This CDR3 has 14 residues. V dropped 5 bases and J dropped 4; count of bases not matched to a gene: 6. The CDR3: CATSAPGQEYEQYF. CDR3 nucleotides: TGTGCCACCAGTGCTCCGGGACAGGAGTACGAGCAGTACTTC.

This clone appeared a single time. The V and J genes are TRBV10-3 and TRBJ2-1; 10 bases are shared with TRBD2. J lost 8 bases, V lost 4 bases, and 8 bases had no gene match. The germline V gene has CDR1 ENHRY and CDR2 SYGVKD. The length of the CDR3 is 15 residues. The CDR3 spells CAISASSGRSDEQFF. DNA for the CDR3: TGTGCCATCAGTGCCTCTAGCGGGAGAAGCGATGAGCAGTTCTTC.

The J gene is TRBJ1-4, the V gene TRBV25-1; 7 nucleotides align to TRBD1. This CDR3 is built from 15 residues. V lost 5 bases and J lost 8; bases outside the gene matches: 11. Germline V gene sequence: CDR1 MGHDK, CDR2 SYGVNS. The CDR3 sequence: CASSLSRSGGEKLFF. Here the CDR3 DNA reads TGTGCCAGCAGTCTAAGTAGGTCAGGGGGGGAAAAACTGTTTTTT.

This chain joins TRBV11-2 and TRBJ2-7; possibly TRBD1 for D (6 bases). CDR1 SGHAT and CDR2 FQNNGV come from the germline V gene. This CDR3 is built from 17 residues. With 1 base removed from V and 0 bases from J, the gap between germline ends came to 16 bases. CDR3 amino acids: CASSLGGPGRHSYEQYF. The CDR3 region has the DNA TGTGCCAGCAGCTTAGGGGGGCCAGGCAGACACTCCTACGAGCAGTACTTC.

J is TRBJ2-7 and V is TRBV11-1, with 8 bases that match TRBD2. This CDR3 region has 16 residues. V trimming: 2 bases; J trimming: 3 bases; junction bases outside the gene matches: 9. Looked up from germline, CDR1 is SGHAT and CDR2 is FQDESV (reference sequence). The CDR3 loop reads CASSLLSGRSFYEQYF. CDR3 DNA sequence: TGTGCCAGCAGCTTACTCAGCGGGAGATCGTTCTACGAGCAGTACTTC.

The chain combines TRBV11-2 with TRBJ2-5; TRBD2 matches at 10 bases. The CDR3 has 18 residues. V trimming: 1 base; J trimming: 0 bases; junction bases outside the gene matches: 8. Looked up from germline, CDR1 is SGHAT and CDR2 is FQNNGV. The DNA for the CDR3 is TGTGCCAGCAGCTTAGGTAACCTAGCGGGAGCGTACCAAGAGACCCAGTACTTC. Its translation is CASSLGNLAGAYQETQYF.

This sequence joins TRBV18 and TRBJ1-3; 11 bases are shared with TRBD1. The CDR3 runs to 16 residues. Losses at the gene ends were 5 bases for V and 0 bases for J; bases not matched to a gene: 3. Germline lookup yields CDR1 KGHSH and CDR2 LQKENI. CDR3 protein: CASSSGTGGSGNTIYF. Here the CDR3 DNA reads TGTGCCAGCTCATCCGGGACAGGGGGCTCTGGAAACACCATATATTTT.

The chain links TRBV15 to TRBJ2-6; 7 bases map to TRBD2. The germline V gene has CDR1 LNHNV and CDR2 YYDKDF (reference sequence). There are 16 residues in the CDR3. After removal of 4 bases from V and 1 base from J, the junction contained 4 bases not matched to a gene. The CDR3 bases are TGTGCCACCAGCACAGGGCGGGGGTCTGGGGCCAACGTCCTGACTTTC. Protein: CATSTGRGSGANVLTF.

V usage is TRBV5-1 and J usage is TRBJ2-7; 7 bases match TRBD1. CDR1 and CDR2 (germline): SGHRS, YFSETQ. The CDR3 sequence is 14 residues long. Trimming cost V 2 bases and J 1 base; bases outside gene matches: 3. The CDR3 region is CASSLQGQSYEQYF. DNA of the CDR3: TGCGCCAGCAGCTTACAGGGGCAATCCTACGAGCAGTACTTC.

This clone showed up just once. V usage is TRBV5-6 and J usage is TRBJ2-7; D may be TRBD1 (6 bases). Per germline, CDR1 SGHDT and CDR2 YYEEEE. This CDR3 has 14 amino acids. V dropped 5 bases and J dropped 5 bases, with 17 bases sitting between them. For the CDR3, the DNA is TGTGCCAGCAGGCAGTGGGGGCAGGGGCACGAGCAGTACTTC. As protein: CASRQWGQGHEQYF.

This chain links TRBV19 with TRBJ2-1; D perhaps matches TRBD2 (6 bases). Germline V gives CDR1 LNHDA, CDR2 SQIVND (reference sequence). The germline V and J ends were trimmed by 3 bases and 6 bases, with 15 bases remaining between them. This CDR3 contains 15 residues. The CDR3 protein is CASSIWDSEGNEQFF. The CDR3 DNA reads TGTGCCAGTAGTATTTGGGACTCAGAAGGCAATGAGCAGTTCTTC.

The V gene is TRBV6-1, the J gene TRBJ1-4; D may be TRBD1 (6 bases). CDR3 size: 13 residues. Germline assignment: CDR1 MNHNS and CDR2 SASEGT. V lost 0 bases to trimming and J lost 11 bases, with 10 bases between them. CDR3 in amino acids: CASSEAEQGKLFF. CDR3 bases: TGTGCCAGCAGTGAAGCGGAGCAGGGGAAACTGTTTTTT.